Following are 5 T cell receptor beta chains from one sample sequenced in a study of blood T cell repertoires in COVID-19. Clones were read by immunoSEQ multiplex PCR, and TCRdb kept only the in-frame ones, dropping some. The profile shows fewer than 50,000 clones, more than 65% of them singletons. Sequencing was done on a sample of peripheral blood. These TCRs come from a human donor in a cohort sampled during active COVID-19.

The V call is TRBV5-1, the J call TRBJ1-5, with 10 bases lining up with TRBD1. Germline-derived CDR1 and CDR2 are SGHRS and YFSETQ. CDR3 length: 15 residues. V lost 4 bases to trimming and J lost 7 bases; unmatched junction nucleotides: 8. This CDR3 is CASSATGGEQQPQHF. DNA of the CDR3: TGCGCCAGCAGCGCGACAGGGGGCGAACAGCAGCCCCAGCATTTT.

The rearrangement joins TRBV30 to TRBJ2-7; TRBD1 aligns across 9 bases. The J segment lost 3 bases and the V segment lost 1 base, leaving 1 base of the junction unmatched. The germline CDR1 and CDR2 sequences are GTSNPN and SVGIG (reference sequence). The length of the CDR3 is 13 residues. The CDR3 spells CAWSGTGVYEQYF. For the CDR3, the DNA is TGTGCCTGGAGTGGGACAGGGGTCTACGAGCAGTACTTC.

The chain links TRBV4-3 to TRBJ2-7; D might be TRBD1 (6 bases). V gave up 0 bases and J gave up 4 bases, with 13 bases separating them. Germline CDR1 and CDR2: LGHNA and YSLEER. The CDR3 has 15 residues. This chain's CDR3 is CASSQDGGQIYEQYF. DNA of the CDR3: TGCGCCAGCAGCCAAGATGGAGGACAGATATACGAGCAGTACTTC.

This clone has at least ten counts. The V call is TRBV7-9, the J call TRBJ1-1; 8 bases map to TRBD1. The CDR3 runs 15 residues. CDR1 and CDR2 (germline): SEHNR, FQNEAQ (reference sequence). Unmatched junction bases numbered 5, after V lost 1 base and J lost 4 bases. The CDR3 spells CASSLGGTGGTEAFF. The CDR3 DNA reads TGTGCCAGCAGCTTAGGAGGGACAGGAGGCACTGAAGCTTTCTTT.

This clone has only a few counts. The chain carries TRBV28 and TRBJ2-1; 7 bases align to TRBD1. Trimming at V came to 6 bases and at J to 8 bases, leaving 13 bases not matched to a gene. This CDR3 is 15 amino acids long. The germline gives CDR1 MDHEN, CDR2 SYDVKM. CDR3 protein: CASSTTGFAQYEQFF. The DNA for the CDR3 is TGTGCCAGCAGCACGACAGGGTTTGCGCAATATGAGCAGTTCTTC.